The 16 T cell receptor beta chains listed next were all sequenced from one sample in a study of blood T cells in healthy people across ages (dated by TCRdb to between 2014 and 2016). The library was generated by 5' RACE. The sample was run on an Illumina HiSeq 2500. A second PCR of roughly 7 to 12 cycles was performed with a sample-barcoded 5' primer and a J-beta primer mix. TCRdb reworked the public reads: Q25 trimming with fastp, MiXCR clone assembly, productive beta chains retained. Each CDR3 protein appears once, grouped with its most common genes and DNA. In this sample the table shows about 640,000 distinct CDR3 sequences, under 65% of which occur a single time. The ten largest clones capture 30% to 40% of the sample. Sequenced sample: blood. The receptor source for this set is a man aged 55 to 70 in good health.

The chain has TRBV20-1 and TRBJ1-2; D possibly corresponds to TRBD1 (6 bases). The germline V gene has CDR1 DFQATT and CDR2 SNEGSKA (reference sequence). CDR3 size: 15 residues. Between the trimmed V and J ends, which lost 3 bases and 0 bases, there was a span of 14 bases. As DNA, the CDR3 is TGCAGTGCTAGCAACAGTAACAGGGCTAACTATGGCTACACCTTC. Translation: CSASNSNRANYGYTF.

The DNA of the CDR3 is TGTGCCAGCAGCGCGACACGAACAGGGGGCTCGAAGACCCAGTACTTC. Its translation is CASSATRTGGSKTQYF. The V and J genes are TRBV11-2 and TRBJ2-7, with TRBD1 identical over 9 bases. The J call is doubtful: the DNA matches TRBJ2-5 better. This CDR3 has 16 residues. Germline CDR1 and CDR2: SGHAT and FQNNGV.

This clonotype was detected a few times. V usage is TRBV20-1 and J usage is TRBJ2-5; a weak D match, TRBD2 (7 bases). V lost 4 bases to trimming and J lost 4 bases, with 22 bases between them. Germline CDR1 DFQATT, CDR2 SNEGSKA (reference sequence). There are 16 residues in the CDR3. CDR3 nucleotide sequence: TGCAGTGCTACCCAGGATGGGTGGGGGGGCCTAGAGACCCAGTACTTC. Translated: CSATQDGWGGLETQYF.

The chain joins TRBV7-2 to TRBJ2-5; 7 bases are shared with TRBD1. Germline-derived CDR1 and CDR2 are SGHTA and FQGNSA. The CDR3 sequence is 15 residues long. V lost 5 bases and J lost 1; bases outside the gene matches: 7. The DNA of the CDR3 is TGTGCCAGCAGCCCGCAATGGGACAGCCAAGAGACCCAGTACTTC. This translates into CASSPQWDSQETQYF.

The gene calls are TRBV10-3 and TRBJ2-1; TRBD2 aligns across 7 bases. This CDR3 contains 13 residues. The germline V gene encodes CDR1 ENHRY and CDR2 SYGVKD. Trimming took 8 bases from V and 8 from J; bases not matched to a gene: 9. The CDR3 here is CAIRGREGYEQFF. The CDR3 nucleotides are TGTGCCATCCGGGGCAGGGAGGGATATGAGCAGTTCTTC.

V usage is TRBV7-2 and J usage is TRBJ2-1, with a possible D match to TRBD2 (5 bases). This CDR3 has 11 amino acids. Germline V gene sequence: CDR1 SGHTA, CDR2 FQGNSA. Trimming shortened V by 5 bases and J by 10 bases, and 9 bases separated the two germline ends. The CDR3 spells CASSLDLEQFF. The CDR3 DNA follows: TGTGCCAGCAGCCTGGACTTGGAGCAGTTCTTC.

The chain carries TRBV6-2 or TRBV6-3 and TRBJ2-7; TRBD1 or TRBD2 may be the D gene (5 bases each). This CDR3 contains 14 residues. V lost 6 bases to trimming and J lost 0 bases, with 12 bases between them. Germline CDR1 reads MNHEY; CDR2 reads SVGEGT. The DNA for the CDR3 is TGTGCCAGCAGACTGGGACGTCTCTCCTACGAGCAGTACTTC. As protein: CASRLGRLSYEQYF.

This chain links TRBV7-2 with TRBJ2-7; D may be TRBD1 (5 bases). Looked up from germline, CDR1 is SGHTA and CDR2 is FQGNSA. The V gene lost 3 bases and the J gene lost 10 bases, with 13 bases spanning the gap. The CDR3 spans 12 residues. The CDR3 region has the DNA TGTGCCAGCAGCTTCCGAGACAGACTTCAGTACTTC. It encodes CASSFRDRLQYF. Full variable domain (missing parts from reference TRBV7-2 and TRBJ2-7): GAGVSQSPSNKVTEKGKDVELRCDPISGHTALYWYRQSLGQGLEFLIYFQGNSAPDKSGLPSDRFSAERTGGSVSTLTIQRTQQEDSAVYLCASSFRDRLQYFGPGTRLTVT.

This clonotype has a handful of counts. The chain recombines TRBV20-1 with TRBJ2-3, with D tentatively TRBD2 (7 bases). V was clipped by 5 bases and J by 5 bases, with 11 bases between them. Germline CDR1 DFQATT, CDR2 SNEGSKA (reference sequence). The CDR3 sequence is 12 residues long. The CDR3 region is CSARGAIDTQYF. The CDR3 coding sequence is TGCAGTGCTCGGGGGGCCATAGATACGCAGTATTTT.

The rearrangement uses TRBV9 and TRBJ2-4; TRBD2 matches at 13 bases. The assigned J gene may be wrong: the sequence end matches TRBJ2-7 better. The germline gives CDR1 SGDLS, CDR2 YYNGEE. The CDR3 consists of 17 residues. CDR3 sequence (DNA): TGTGCCAGGGGACTAGCGGGGCTCCGCCACCTCTCCTACGAGCAGTACTTC. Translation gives CARGLAGLRHLSYEQYF.

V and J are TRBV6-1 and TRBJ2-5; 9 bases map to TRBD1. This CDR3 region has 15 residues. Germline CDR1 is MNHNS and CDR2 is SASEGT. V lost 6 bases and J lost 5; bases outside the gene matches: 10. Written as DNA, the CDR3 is TGTGCCAGCAGGGACCGGGACAGGGTCCTGGAGACCCAGTACTTC. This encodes CASRDRDRVLETQYF.

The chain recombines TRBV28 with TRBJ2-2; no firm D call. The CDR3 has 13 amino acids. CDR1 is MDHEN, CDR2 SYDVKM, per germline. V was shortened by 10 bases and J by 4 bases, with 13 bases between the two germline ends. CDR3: CATWTSSTGELFF. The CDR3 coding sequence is TGTGCCACCTGGACCTCCTCCACCGGGGAGCTGTTTTTT.

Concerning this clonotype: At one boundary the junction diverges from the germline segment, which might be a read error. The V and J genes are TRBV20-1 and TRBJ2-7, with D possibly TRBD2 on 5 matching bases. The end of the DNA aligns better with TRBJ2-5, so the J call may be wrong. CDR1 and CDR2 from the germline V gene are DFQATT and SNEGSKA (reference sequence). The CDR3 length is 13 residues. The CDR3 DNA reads TGCGGTGCTAGTAAGCCTAGCAGAGAGACCCAGTACTTC. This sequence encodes CGASKPSRETQYF.

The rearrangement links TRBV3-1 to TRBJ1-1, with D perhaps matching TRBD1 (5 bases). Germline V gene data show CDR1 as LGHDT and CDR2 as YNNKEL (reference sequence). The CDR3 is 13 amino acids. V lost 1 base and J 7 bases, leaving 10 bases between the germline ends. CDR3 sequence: CASSQGQRSEAFF. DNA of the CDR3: TGTGCCAGCAGCCAAGGACAGAGGAGTGAAGCTTTCTTT.

As DNA, the CDR3 is TGTGCCACCAAACGGACAGGCACCTACAATGAGCAGTACTTC. It translates to CATKRTGTYNEQYF. The chain couples TRBV11-2 to TRBJ2-5; 7 bases are a match to TRBD1. Per germline, CDR1 SGHAT and CDR2 FQNNGV. Trimming at V came to 10 bases and at J to 11 bases, leaving 19 bases not matched to a gene. This CDR3 has 14 amino acids.

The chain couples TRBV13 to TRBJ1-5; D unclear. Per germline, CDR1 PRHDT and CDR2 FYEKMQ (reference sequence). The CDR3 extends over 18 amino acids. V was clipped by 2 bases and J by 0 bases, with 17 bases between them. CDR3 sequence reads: CASSLTPARDYSNQPQHF. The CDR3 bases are TGTGCCAGCAGCTTAACCCCCGCGAGGGATTATAGCAATCAGCCCCAGCATTTT. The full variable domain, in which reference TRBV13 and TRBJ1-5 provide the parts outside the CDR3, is AAGVIQSPRHLIKEKRETATLKCYPIPRHDTVYWYQQGPGQDPQFLISFYEKMQSDKGSIPDRFSAQQFSDYHSELNMSSLELGDSALYFCASSLTPARDYSNQPQHFGDGTRLSIL.